Below, one TCR beta chain is given with its context. The antigen is not known. The V gene's germline CDR1 is SGHNT and CDR2 YENEEA. After removal of 8 bases from V and 1 base from J, the junction contained 9 bases not matched to a gene. The CDR3 has 15 residues. Produced via immunoSEQ multiplex PCR; TCRdb's table is partial and in-frame only. Of roughly 100,000 clones listed, 85% to 95% are singletons. This sample is part of a study of graft-versus-host responses after intestinal transplantation. General study results and limits: Detected in recipient marrow were GvH clones, some of which were first observed in ileum or blood. The study found high graft-versus-host to host-versus-graft clonal ratios in allografts of patients with graft-donor T cell macrochimerism.

The sequence was collected from a human donor who was the organ donor for an intestinal transplant. The V and J genes are TRBV11-3 and TRBJ2-5, with 8 nucleotides matching TRBD2. Source: unstimulated CD8+ T cells sorted from spleen or lymph node cells, taken before transplant. The CDR3 region is CASPSGAGAQETQYF. The CDR3 bases are TGTGCCAGCCCCTCGGGAGCGGGAGCCCAAGAGACCCAGTACTTC.